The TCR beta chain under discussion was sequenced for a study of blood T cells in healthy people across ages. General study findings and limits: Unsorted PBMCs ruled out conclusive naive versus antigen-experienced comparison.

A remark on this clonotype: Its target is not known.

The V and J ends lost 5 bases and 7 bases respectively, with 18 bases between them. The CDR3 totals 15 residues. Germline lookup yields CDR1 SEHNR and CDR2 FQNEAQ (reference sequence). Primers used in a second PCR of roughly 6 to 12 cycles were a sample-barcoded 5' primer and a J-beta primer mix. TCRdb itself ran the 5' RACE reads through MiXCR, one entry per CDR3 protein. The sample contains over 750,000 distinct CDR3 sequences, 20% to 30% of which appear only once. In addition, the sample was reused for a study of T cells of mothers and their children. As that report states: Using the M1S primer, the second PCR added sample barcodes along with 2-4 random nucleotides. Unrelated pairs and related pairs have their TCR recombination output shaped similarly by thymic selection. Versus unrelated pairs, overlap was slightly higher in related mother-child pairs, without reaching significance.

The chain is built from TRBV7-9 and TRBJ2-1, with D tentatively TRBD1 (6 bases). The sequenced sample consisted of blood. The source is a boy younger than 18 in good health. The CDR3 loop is CASSPSRGMQNEQFF. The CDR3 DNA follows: TGTGCCAGCAGCCCGTCCAGGGGCATGCAAAATGAGCAGTTCTTC. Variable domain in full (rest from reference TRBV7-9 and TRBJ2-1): DTGVSQNPRHKITKRGQNVTFRCDPISEHNRLYWYRQTLGQGPEFLTYFQNEAQLEKSRLLSDRFSAERPKGSFSTLEIQRTEQGDSAMYLCASSPSRGMQNEQFFGPGTRLTVL.